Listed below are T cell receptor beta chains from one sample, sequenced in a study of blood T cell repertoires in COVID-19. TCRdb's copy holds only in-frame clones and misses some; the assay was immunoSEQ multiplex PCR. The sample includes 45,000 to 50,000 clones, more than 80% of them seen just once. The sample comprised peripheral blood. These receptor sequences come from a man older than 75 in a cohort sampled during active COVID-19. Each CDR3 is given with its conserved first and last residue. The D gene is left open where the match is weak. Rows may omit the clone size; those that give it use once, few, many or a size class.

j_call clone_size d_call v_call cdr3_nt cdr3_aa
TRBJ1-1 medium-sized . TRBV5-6 TGTGCCAGCTCTATAGCCGGGAACACTGAAGCTTTCTTT CASSIAGNTEAFF
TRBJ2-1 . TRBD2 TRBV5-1 TGCGCCAGCAGCTTGGCTAGCGGGAGTTTCTACAATGAGCAGTTCTTC CASSLASGSFYNEQFF
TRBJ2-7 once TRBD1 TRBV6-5 TGTGCCAGCAACACGGGACAGGGGTGGAACGAGCAGTACTTC CASNTGQGWNEQYF
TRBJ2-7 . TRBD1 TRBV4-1 TGCGCCAGCAGCCCCCTTGGGCGAGACAGGGGGCCCGAGCAGTACTTC CASSPLGRDRGPEQYF
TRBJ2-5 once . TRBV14 TGTGCCAGCAGCCAAGAGGATCCGACTAGATGGGAAGAGACCCAGTACTTC CASSQEDPTRWEETQYF
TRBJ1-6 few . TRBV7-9 TGTGCCAGCAGCCCCTACGATAATTCACCCCTCCACTTT CASSPYDNSPLHF
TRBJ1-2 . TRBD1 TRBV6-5 TGTGCCAGCGGACAGGGGGCAGTCTATGGCTACACCTTC CASGQGAVYGYTF
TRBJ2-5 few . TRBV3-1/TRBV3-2 TGTGCCAGCAGCCAAGGGGCCCGCGAGTCAACCCAGTACTTC CASSQGARESTQYF
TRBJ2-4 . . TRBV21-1 TGTGCCAGCAGCAACACAAACCCGTCCAGGTTAGCCAAAAACATTCAGTACTTC CASSNTNPSRLAKNIQYF
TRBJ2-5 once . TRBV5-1 TGCGCCAGCAGCCGCGGGGTGAGGGAGACCCAGTACTTC CASSRGVRETQYF
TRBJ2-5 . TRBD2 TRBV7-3 TGTGCCAGCAGCCGTAGCGGGGGGGCCCGGGAGACCCAGTACTTC CASSRSGGARETQYF
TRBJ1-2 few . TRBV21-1 TGTGCCACGGACAGGGGGATGGGGTGTGCTGGCTACACCTTC CATDRGMGCAGYTF
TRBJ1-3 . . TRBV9 TGTGCCAGCAGCATAGGGGGGGATCTCTCTGGAAACACCATATATTTT CASSIGGDLSGNTIYF
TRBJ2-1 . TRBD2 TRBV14 TGTGCCAGCAGCCCCGGACTAGCGGGATCTTACAATGAGCAGTTCTTC CASSPGLAGSYNEQFF
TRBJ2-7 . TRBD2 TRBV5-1 TGCGCCAGTCGGATCTCGGGGGGTCTGGGCGAGCAGTACTTC CASRISGGLGEQYF
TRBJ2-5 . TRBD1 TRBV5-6 TGTGCCAGCAGCTACAGGGGGCAAGAGACCCAGTACTTC CASSYRGQETQYF
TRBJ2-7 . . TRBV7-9 TGTGCCAGCAGCTTAGTAGGGAGGTCCTACGAGCAGTACTTC CASSLVGRSYEQYF
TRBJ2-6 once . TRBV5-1 TGCGCCAGCAGCGAACGGGTCACAGGGAGCTCTGGGGCCAACGTCCTGACTTTC CASSERVTGSSGANVLTF
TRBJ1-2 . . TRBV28 TGTGCCAGCAGTTTAGGCAGGGACTATGGCTACACCTTC CASSLGRDYGYTF
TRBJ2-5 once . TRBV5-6 TGTGCCAGCAGCGGGCCCTTTGTAGCGGCCCAAGAGACCCAGTACTTC CASSGPFVAAQETQYF
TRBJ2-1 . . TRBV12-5 TGTGCTAGTGGTTTGGTAAATGGACGGACTTACAATGAGCAGTTCTTC CASGLVNGRTYNEQFF
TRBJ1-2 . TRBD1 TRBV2 TGTGCCAGCAGGGGACAGCCTTATGGCTACACCTTC CASRGQPYGYTF
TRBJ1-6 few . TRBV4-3 TGCGCCAGCAGCCAAGATTTTTTGGGGAGCTCCTATAATTCACCCCTCCACTTT CASSQDFLGSSYNSPLHF
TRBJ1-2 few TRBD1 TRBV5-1 TGCGCCAGCAGCTTAGACAGGGGCCCGGGAAATGGCTACACCTTC CASSLDRGPGNGYTF
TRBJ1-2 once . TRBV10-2 TGCGCCAGCAGTGAGTCGAAGGCAGGGGCCGTCTATGGCTACACCTTC CASSESKAGAVYGYTF
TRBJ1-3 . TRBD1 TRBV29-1 TGCAGCGTTGCCGTGGACAGGGGCGTACTCGTCTCTGGAAACACCATATATTTT CSVAVDRGVLVSGNTIYF
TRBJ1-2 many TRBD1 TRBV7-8 TGTGCCAGCAGCCGAGAGGGACAGGGATCGAATGGCTACACCTTC CASSREGQGSNGYTF
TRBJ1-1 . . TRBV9 TGTGCCAGCAGCGGGACAGTGAACACTGAAGCTTTCTTT CASSGTVNTEAFF
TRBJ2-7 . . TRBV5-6 TGTGCCAGCAGCTTGGTAGACACCTACGAGCAGTACTTC CASSLVDTYEQYF
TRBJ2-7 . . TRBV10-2 TGCGCCAGTTCTAAGGTGGGGAGCACCTACGAGCAGTACTTC CASSKVGSTYEQYF
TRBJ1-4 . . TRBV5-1 TGCGCCAGCAGCGTGGGTGCGGCTAATGAAAAACTGTTTTTT CASSVGAANEKLFF
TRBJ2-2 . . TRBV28 TGTGCCAGCAGACTGACGAACACCGGGGAGCTGTTTTTT CASRLTNTGELFF
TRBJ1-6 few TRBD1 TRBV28 TGTGCCAGCAGTTTATCGCAGGGGGCCTATAATTCACCCCTCCACTTT CASSLSQGAYNSPLHF